What follows are 25 T cell receptor beta chains derived from one specimen sequenced in a study of brain metastases from non-small cell lung cancer. Profiled with immunoSEQ multiplex PCR; TCRdb holds only in-frame clones, not every one. The sample carries more than 3,500 clones, just over 85% recorded once. Sequencing was performed on primary lung tumor tissue. The receptors stem from a donor at least 40 years old with non-small cell lung cancer.

The rearrangement links TRBV10-3 to TRBJ2-1; TRBD2 aligns across 11 bases. V lost 10 bases to trimming and J lost 7 bases; unmatched junction nucleotides: 9. The V gene's germline CDR1 is ENHRY and CDR2 SYGVKD. This CDR3 is 14 amino acids long. The CDR3 DNA sequence: TGTGCCACCTTCGATAGCGGGAGGGGGAATGAGCAGTTCTTC. This sequence encodes CATFDSGRGNEQFF.

The chain recombines TRBV6-5 with TRBJ2-3; 9 bases fit TRBD2. Trimming cost V 6 bases and J 3 bases; bases outside gene matches: 1. Germline V CDR1 and CDR2: MNHEY, SVGAGI. There are 13 residues in the CDR3. Written as DNA, the CDR3 is TGTGCCAGCAGAGCGGGAGGAACAGATACGCAGTATTTT. Its translation is CASRAGGTDTQYF.

The gene calls are TRBV24-1 and TRBJ2-3, with 12 bases fitting TRBD1. This CDR3 is 20 amino acids long. Trimming removed 0 bases from V and 2 bases from J; junction bases left unmatched: 11. The V gene's germline CDR1 is KGHDR and CDR2 SFDVKD. CDR3 residues: CATSDLTGQGASGTTDTQYF. The DNA of the CDR3 is TGTGCCACCAGTGATTTGACGGGACAGGGGGCTAGCGGGACCACAGATACGCAGTATTTT.

V gene TRBV5-4 combines with J gene TRBJ1-1, with 8 bases aligning to TRBD1. The CDR3 runs 14 residues. V was pared by 3 bases and J by 1 base, with 2 bases of the junction left unmatched. Germline values: CDR1 SGHNT, CDR2 YYREEE (reference sequence). CDR3 sequence reads: CASSSGGANTEAFF. In DNA form, the CDR3 reads TGTGCCAGCAGCTCAGGGGGCGCGAACACTGAAGCTTTCTTT.

The chain uses TRBV7-3 and TRBJ2-1, with D perhaps matching TRBD2 (6 bases). Trimming cost V 4 bases and J 3 bases, with 13 bases left between them. Germline V gene sequence: CDR1 SGHTA, CDR2 FQGTGA. The CDR3 runs 15 residues. CDR3 nucleotide sequence: TGTGCCAGCAGCTCCCAGCGGGCCCGCTACAATGAGCAGTTCTTC. Translating gives CASSSQRARYNEQFF.

Comments on this clone: The junction and the germline gene differ at one end; a read error may be behind it. The V call is TRBV7-8, the J call TRBJ1-2, with D possibly TRBD1 on 5 matching bases. Germline V CDR1 and CDR2: SGHVS, FQNEAQ. This CDR3 is built from 15 residues. The CDR3 DNA sequence: TGTGCCAGCAGCTTAGCGCGGGGACGGGGCTATGACTACACCTTC. As protein: CASSLARGRGYDYTF.

The chain has TRBV27 and TRBJ1-2; weak D call: TRBD1 (6 bases). V shed 6 bases and J shed 4 bases, with 12 bases lying between them. The CDR3 contains 13 residues. Germline CDR1 reads MNHEY; CDR2 reads SMNVEV (reference sequence). CDR3 nucleotide sequence: TGTGCCAGCAGCTTAACAGGGAGCTATGGCTACACCTTC. Translation gives CASSLTGSYGYTF.

The chain combines TRBV20-1 with TRBJ2-7; D call uncertain. Looked up from germline, CDR1 is DFQATT and CDR2 is SNEGSKA (reference sequence). Trimming shortened V by 6 bases and J by 1 base, and 7 bases separated the two germline ends. The CDR3 is 11 residues long. This chain's CDR3 is CSAPISYEQYF. The CDR3 DNA is TGCAGTGCCCCAATTTCCTACGAGCAGTACTTC.

Notes on this clone: The same CDR3 arises from other DNA sequences in this sample as well. This chain uses TRBV2 with TRBJ1-3, with D tentatively TRBD1 (5 bases). This CDR3 spans 13 amino acids. Germline V CDR1 and CDR2: SNHLY, FYNNEI. Trimming removed 4 bases from V and 4 bases from J, with 8 bases in between. Here the CDR3 reads CASSAGPGNTIYF. The CDR3 bases are TGTGCCAGCAGTGCGGGGCCCGGAAACACCATATATTTT. The full variable domain, with the rest looked up from reference TRBV2 and TRBJ1-3, is EPEVTQTPSHQVTQMGQEVILRCVPISNHLYFYWYRQILGQKVEFLVSFYNNEISEKSEIFDDQFSVERPDGSNFTLKIRSTKLEDSAMYFCASSAGPGNTIYFGEGSWLTVV.

The CDR3 region is CSVARPTVSYNEQFF. The CDR3 nucleotides are TGCAGCGTTGCGAGACCCACCGTCTCCTACAATGAGCAGTTCTTC. The genes are TRBV29-1 and TRBJ2-1; no firm D call. Between the trimmed V and J ends, which lost 4 bases and 0 bases, there was a span of 13 bases. The CDR3 spans 15 residues. The germline CDR1 and CDR2 sequences are SQVTM and ANQGSEA.

The chain recombines TRBV7-7 with TRBJ2-1; TRBD2 matches at 9 bases. CDR1 SSHAT and CDR2 FNYEAQ come from the germline V gene (reference sequence). This CDR3 region has 17 residues. V shed 2 bases, J shed 5 bases, and the junction held 10 bases outside the gene matches. The CDR3 reads CASSLWERTSENNEQFF. The CDR3 DNA is TGTGCCAGCAGCTTATGGGAGAGGACTAGCGAAAACAATGAGCAGTTCTTC.

The rearrangement uses TRBV7-2 and TRBJ2-7, with a weak D call TRBD2 (5 bases). Germline CDR1 and CDR2: SGHTA and FQGNSA. The CDR3 has 15 amino acids. Trimming cost V 4 bases and J 5 bases, with 18 bases left between them. The CDR3 coding sequence is TGTGCCAGCAGCTCCTACGGAGAGGGTCGGGACGAGCAGTACTTC. Residues: CASSSYGEGRDEQYF.

CDR3 nucleotides: TGTGCCACCAGCAGAGATCCCAGGGCTAATGAGCAGTTCTTC. Its protein product is CATSRDPRANEQFF. The chain is built from TRBV15 and TRBJ2-1, with a weak D call TRBD1 (5 bases). Germline values: CDR1 LNHNV, CDR2 YYDKDF (reference sequence). The CDR3 has 14 residues. Trimming left V 0 bases short and J 7 bases short, with 10 bases between.

This sequence joins TRBV23-1 and TRBJ2-5, with 11 bases matching TRBD1. TRBV23-1 is an open reading frame, and its role is uncertain. J lost 8 bases, V lost 1 base, and 9 bases had no gene match. The CDR3 spans 16 residues. CDR3: CASSQLRTGGAGTQYF. The CDR3 DNA follows: TGCGCCAGCAGTCAATTACGGACAGGGGGCGCCGGAACCCAGTACTTC.

The rearrangement links TRBV11-2 to TRBJ1-1; 8 bases fit TRBD1. The CDR3 runs to 14 residues. Germline CDR1 SGHAT, CDR2 FQNNGV. V shed 0 bases, J shed 5 bases, and the junction held 2 bases outside the gene matches. This CDR3 is CASSLDNRGTEAFF. In DNA form, the CDR3 reads TGTGCCAGCAGCTTAGATAACAGGGGGACTGAAGCTTTCTTT.

The genes are TRBV6-5 and TRBJ1-1; TRBD1 matches 9 bases. The CDR3 is 14 amino acids. Unmatched junction bases numbered 4, after V lost 8 bases and J lost 0 bases. The germline V gene has CDR1 MNHEY and CDR2 SVGAGI. The CDR3 DNA reads as TGTGCCAGCGAACAGGGGGCTATGAACACTGAAGCTTTCTTT. This encodes CASEQGAMNTEAFF.

The gene calls are TRBV9 and TRBJ2-2; the D gene could be TRBD1 or TRBD2 (5 bases each). Germline V lookup: CDR1 SGDLS, CDR2 YYNGEE. Trimming removed 3 bases at V and 7 bases at J, with 10 bases between. CDR3 length equals 13 residues. The CDR3 DNA is TGTGCCAGCAGCGCCGGGACGAGCGGGGAGCTGTTTTTT. It translates to CASSAGTSGELFF.

The chain recombines TRBV27 with TRBJ1-5, with 7 bases that match TRBD1. V shed 10 bases, J shed 5 bases, and the junction held 8 bases outside the gene matches. The germline CDR1 and CDR2 sequences are MNHEY and SMNVEV (reference sequence). This CDR3 region has 13 residues. CDR3 sequence: CATSGTAYQPQHF. The CDR3 DNA sequence: TGTGCCACCTCCGGGACAGCATATCAGCCCCAGCATTTT.

J is TRBJ2-1 and V is TRBV28; 7 nucleotides agree with TRBD2. CDR3 length: 15 residues. Germline V gene data show CDR1 as MDHEN and CDR2 as SYDVKM. V shed 7 bases and J 4 bases; nucleotides not matched to a gene: 10. The CDR3, as DNA: TGTGCCAGCACCCTTCCCGGGACTATTTACAATGAGCAGTTCTTC. Amino acid sequence: CASTLPGTIYNEQFF.

V gene TRBV18 combines with J gene TRBJ1-5, with 9 bases matching TRBD1. The germline CDR1 and CDR2 sequences are KGHSH and LQKENI. The J segment lost 4 bases and the V segment lost 4 bases, leaving 8 bases of the junction unmatched. This CDR3 has 16 residues. The CDR3 spells CASSLGRTGENQPQHF. The CDR3 DNA sequence: TGTGCCAGCTCACTAGGTCGGACAGGGGAAAATCAGCCCCAGCATTTT.

Concerning this clone itself: Relative to the germline gene, one junction end is altered; a read error may explain this. Other DNA sequences in this specimen translate into the identical CDR3. V and J are TRBV5-6 and TRBJ2-5, with 8 positions matching TRBD2. The CDR3 is 16 amino acids. Germline assignment: CDR1 SGHDT and CDR2 YYEEEE. In DNA form, the CDR3 reads TGTGCTAGCAGCTCCCACGGGACTAGGAATCAAGAGACCCAGTACTTC. Encoded protein: CASSSHGTRNQETQYF.

The chain employs TRBV6-5 and TRBJ2-2, with TRBD2 matching 10 bases. The germline V gene has CDR1 MNHEY and CDR2 SVGAGI. The trim removed 7 bases at V and 5 bases at J, leaving 7 bases unmatched. The CDR3 extends over 15 amino acids. CDR3 in DNA: TGTGCCAGCACCGGAGCGGGAGGGAGAACCGGGGAGCTGTTTTTT. Its translation is CASTGAGGRTGELFF.

In its sample, this clone was seen a few times. The chain employs TRBV15 and TRBJ2-1, with 11 nucleotides matching TRBD2. The germline CDR1 and CDR2 sequences are LNHNV and YYDKDF (reference sequence). V trimming: 1 base; J trimming: 10 bases; junction bases outside the gene matches: 9. This CDR3 contains 16 residues. The CDR3 loop reads CATSRGGSGRAREQFF. The DNA of the CDR3 is TGTGCCACCAGCAGAGGAGGTAGCGGGAGGGCCCGGGAGCAGTTCTTC.

The rearrangement joins TRBV19 to TRBJ2-7; D might be TRBD1 (8 bases). Germline loops: CDR1 LNHDA, CDR2 SQIVND (reference sequence). The CDR3 spans 17 residues. V was cut by 6 bases and J by 4 bases, with 25 bases left in between. The CDR3 protein is CASRATPQGGYRYEQYF. The CDR3 bases are TGTGCCAGTAGAGCCACACCACAGGGGGGGTATCGATACGAGCAGTACTTC. Looking up the rest from reference TRBV19 and TRBJ2-7 gives the full variable domain: DGGITQSPKYLFRKEGQNVTLSCEQNLNHDAMYWYRQDPGQGLRLIYYSQIVNDFQKGDIAEGYSVSREKKESFPLTVTSAQKNPTAFYLCASRATPQGGYRYEQYFGPGTRLTVT.

In the case of this clone: An end of the junction does not agree with germline; a read error may underlie this. Distinct nucleotide sequences in the sample also encode this CDR3. This chain uses TRBV6-5 with TRBJ1-2, with D perhaps TRBD1 (5 bases). The CDR3 runs to 13 residues. CDR1 and CDR2 from the germline V gene are MNHEY and SVGAGI. CDR3 residues: CASLKGVGYGYTF. The CDR3 region has the DNA TGTGCCAGCCTAAAAGGGGTGGGGTATGGCTATACCTTC.